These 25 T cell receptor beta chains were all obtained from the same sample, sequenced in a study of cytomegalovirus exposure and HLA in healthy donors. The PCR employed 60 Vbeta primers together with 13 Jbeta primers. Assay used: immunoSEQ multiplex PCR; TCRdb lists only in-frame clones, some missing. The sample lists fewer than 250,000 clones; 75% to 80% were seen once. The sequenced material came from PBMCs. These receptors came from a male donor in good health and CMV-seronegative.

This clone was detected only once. The CDR3 DNA reads as TGTGCCAGCAGCACTAACCCAGGGACCGGGGAGCTGTTTTTT. The encoded protein is CASSTNPGTGELFF. This sequence joins TRBV7-7 and TRBJ2-2, with D possibly matching TRBD1 (5 bases). The germline V gene has CDR1 SSHAT and CDR2 FNYEAQ (reference sequence). Trimming took 5 bases from V and 5 from J, leaving 12 bases between them. The CDR3 is made up of 14 amino acids.

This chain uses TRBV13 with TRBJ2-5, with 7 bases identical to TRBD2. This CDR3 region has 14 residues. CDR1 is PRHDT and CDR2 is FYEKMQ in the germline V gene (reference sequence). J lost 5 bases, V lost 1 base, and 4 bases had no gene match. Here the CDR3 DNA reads TGTGCCAGCAGCTTAGTTGCGGGGGTGGAGACCCAGTACTTC. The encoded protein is CASSLVAGVETQYF.

The CDR3 bases are TGTGCCAGCAGCTTATGGGAAGGGGGCTGGGAGACCCAGTACTTC. Protein sequence: CASSLWEGGWETQYF. The V and J genes are TRBV7-7 and TRBJ2-5; 7 nucleotides line up with TRBD1. The V gene's germline CDR1 is SSHAT and CDR2 FNYEAQ (reference sequence). This CDR3 is built from 15 residues. The junction had 8 bases not matched to a gene; V was cut back by 2 bases and J by 5 bases.

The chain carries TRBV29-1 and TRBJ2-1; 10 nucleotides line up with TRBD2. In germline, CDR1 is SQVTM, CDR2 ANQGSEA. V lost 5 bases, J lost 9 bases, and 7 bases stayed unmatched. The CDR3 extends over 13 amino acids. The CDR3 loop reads CSVTSGEFSEQFF. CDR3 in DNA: TGCAGCGTTACTAGCGGGGAATTCTCTGAGCAGTTCTTC.

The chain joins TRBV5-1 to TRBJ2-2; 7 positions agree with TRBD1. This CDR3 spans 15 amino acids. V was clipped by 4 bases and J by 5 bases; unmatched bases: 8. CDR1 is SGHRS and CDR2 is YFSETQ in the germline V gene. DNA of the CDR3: TGCGCCAGCAGCCCAGGGGGTAAAGTAACCGGGGAGCTGTTTTTT. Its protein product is CASSPGGKVTGELFF.

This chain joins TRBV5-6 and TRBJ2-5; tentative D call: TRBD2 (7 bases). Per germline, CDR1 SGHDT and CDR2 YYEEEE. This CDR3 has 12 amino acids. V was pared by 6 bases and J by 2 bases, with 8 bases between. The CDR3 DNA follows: TGTGCCAGCAAGGGGGGGCAAGAGACCCAGTACTTC. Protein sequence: CASKGGQETQYF.

The CDR3 nucleotides are TGCGCCAGCAGCTTGGGAACAGGGGACCTCTACGAGCAGTACTTC. It encodes CASSLGTGDLYEQYF. The chain couples TRBV5-1 to TRBJ2-7; 7 bases match TRBD1. The V gene's germline CDR1 is SGHRS and CDR2 YFSETQ. CDR3 length: 15 residues. The junction had 6 bases not matched to a gene; V was cut back by 0 bases and J by 3 bases.

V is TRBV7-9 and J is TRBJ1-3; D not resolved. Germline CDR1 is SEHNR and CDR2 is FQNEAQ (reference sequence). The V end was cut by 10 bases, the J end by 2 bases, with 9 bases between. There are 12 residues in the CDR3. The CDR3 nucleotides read TGTGCCAAAGAGGGAGCTGGAAACACCATATATTTT. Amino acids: CAKEGAGNTIYF. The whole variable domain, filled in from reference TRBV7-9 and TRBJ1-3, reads DTGVSQNPRHKITKRGQNVTFRCDPISEHNRLYWYRQTLGQGPEFLTYFQNEAQLEKSRLLSDRFSAERPKGSFSTLEIQRTEQGDSAMYLCAKEGAGNTIYFGEGSWLTVV.

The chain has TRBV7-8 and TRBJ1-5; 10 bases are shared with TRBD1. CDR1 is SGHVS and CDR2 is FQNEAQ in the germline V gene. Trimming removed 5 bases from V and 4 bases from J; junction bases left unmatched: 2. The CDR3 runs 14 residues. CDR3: CASSRTGGNQPQHF. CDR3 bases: TGTGCCAGCAGCAGGACAGGGGGGAATCAGCCCCAGCATTTT.

For the CDR3, the DNA is TGTGCCAGTAGTTTTCAGACAGGGGGAAATCAGCCCCAGCATTTT. Its translation: CASSFQTGGNQPQHF. V usage is TRBV19 and J usage is TRBJ1-5; 9 bases line up with TRBD1. Germline-derived CDR1 and CDR2 are LNHDA and SQIVND (reference sequence). The CDR3 consists of 15 residues. V lost 5 bases and J lost 4; bases outside the gene matches: 6.

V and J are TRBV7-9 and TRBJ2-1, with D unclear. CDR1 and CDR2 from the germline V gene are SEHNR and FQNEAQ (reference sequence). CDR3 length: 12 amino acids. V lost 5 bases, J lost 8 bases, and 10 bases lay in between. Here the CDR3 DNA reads TGTGCCAGCAGCCGACTGACCGATGAGCAGTTCTTC. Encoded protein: CASSRLTDEQFF. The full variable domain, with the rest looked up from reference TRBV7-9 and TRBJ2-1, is DTGVSQNPRHKITKRGQNVTFRCDPISEHNRLYWYRQTLGQGPEFLTYFQNEAQLEKSRLLSDRFSAERPKGSFSTLEIQRTEQGDSAMYLCASSRLTDEQFFGPGTRLTVL.

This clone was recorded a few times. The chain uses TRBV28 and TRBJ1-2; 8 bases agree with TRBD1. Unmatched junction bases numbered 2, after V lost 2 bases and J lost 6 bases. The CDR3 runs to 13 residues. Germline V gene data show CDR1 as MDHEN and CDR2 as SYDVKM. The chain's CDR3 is CASSLSRGHGYTF. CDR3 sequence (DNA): TGTGCCAGCAGTTTAAGCAGGGGGCATGGCTACACCTTC.

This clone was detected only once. CDR3 loop: CASRTGTGNTDTQYF. CDR3 bases: TGCGCCAGCCGTACCGGGACAGGGAACACAGATACGCAGTATTTT. The chain recombines TRBV5-1 with TRBJ2-3; 9 bases are a match to TRBD1. CDR3 length: 15 amino acids. Unmatched junction bases numbered 8, after V lost 7 bases and J lost 2 bases. Per germline, CDR1 SGHRS and CDR2 YFSETQ. Based on the CDR3 plus reference TRBV5-1 and TRBJ2-3, the full variable domain is KAGVTQTPRYLIKTRGQQVTLSCSPISGHRSVSWYQQTPGQGLQFLFEYFSETQRNKGNFPGRFSGRQFSNSRSEMNVSTLELGDSALYLCASRTGTGNTDTQYFGPGTRLTVL.

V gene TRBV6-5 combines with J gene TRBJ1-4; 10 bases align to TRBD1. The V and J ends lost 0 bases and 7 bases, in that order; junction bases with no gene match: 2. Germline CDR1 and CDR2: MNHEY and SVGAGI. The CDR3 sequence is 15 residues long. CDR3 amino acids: CASSYSGTGVEKLFF. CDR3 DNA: TGTGCCAGCAGTTACTCCGGGACAGGGGTTGAAAAACTGTTTTTT.

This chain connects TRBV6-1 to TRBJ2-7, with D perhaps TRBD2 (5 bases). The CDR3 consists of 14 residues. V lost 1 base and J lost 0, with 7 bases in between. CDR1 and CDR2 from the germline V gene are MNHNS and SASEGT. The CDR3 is CASSEGGSSYEQYF. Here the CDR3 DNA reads TGTGCCAGCAGTGAAGGAGGGAGCTCCTACGAGCAGTACTTC.

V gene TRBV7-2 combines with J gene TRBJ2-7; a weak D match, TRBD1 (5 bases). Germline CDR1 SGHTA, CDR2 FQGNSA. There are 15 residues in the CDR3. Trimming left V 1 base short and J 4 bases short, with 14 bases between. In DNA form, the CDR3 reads TGTGCCAGCAGCTTAGTAGGCCAGGGTAGGTACGAGCAGTACTTC. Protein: CASSLVGQGRYEQYF. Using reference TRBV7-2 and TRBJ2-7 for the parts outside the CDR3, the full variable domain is GAGVSQSPSNKVTEKGKDVELRCDPISGHTALYWYRQSLGQGLEFLIYFQGNSAPDKSGLPSDRFSAERTGGSVSTLTIQRTQQEDSAVYLCASSLVGQGRYEQYFGPGTRLTVT.

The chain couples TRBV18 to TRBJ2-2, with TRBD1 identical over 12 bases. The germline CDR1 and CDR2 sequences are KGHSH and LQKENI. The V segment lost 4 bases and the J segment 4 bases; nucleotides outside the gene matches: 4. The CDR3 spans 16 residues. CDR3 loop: CASSQPGQGATGELFF. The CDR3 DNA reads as TGTGCCAGCTCACAACCGGGACAGGGGGCCACCGGGGAGCTGTTTTTT.

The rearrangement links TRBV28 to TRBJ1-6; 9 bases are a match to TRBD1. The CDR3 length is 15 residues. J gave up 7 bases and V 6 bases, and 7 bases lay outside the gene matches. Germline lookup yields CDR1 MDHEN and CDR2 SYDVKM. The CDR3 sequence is CASRVHGQGNSPLHF. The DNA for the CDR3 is TGTGCCAGCAGGGTTCATGGACAGGGGAATTCACCCCTCCACTTT.

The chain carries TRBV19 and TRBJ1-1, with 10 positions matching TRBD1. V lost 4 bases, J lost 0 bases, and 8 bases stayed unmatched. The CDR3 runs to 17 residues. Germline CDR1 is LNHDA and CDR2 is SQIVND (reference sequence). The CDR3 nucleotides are TGTGCCAGTAGTAGAAAAACGGGACAGGGGATGAACACTGAAGCTTTCTTT. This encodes CASSRKTGQGMNTEAFF.

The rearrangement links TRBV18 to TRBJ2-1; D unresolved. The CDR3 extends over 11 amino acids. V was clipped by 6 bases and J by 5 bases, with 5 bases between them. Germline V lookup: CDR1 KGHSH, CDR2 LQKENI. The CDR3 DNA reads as TGTGCCAGCTCGTCGGACAATGAGCAGTTCTTC. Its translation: CASSSDNEQFF.

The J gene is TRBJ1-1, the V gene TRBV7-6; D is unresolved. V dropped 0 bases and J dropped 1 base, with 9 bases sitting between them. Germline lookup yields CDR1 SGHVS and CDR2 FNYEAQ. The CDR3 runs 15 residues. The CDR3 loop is CASSLAPGANTEAFF. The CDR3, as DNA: TGTGCCAGCAGCTTAGCCCCCGGAGCGAACACTGAAGCTTTCTTT.

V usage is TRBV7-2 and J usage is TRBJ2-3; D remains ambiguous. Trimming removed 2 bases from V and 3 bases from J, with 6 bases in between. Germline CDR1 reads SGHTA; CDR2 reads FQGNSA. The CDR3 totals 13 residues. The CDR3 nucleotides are TGTGCCAGCAGCTTAATAGAAACAGATACGCAGTATTTT. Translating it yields CASSLIETDTQYF.

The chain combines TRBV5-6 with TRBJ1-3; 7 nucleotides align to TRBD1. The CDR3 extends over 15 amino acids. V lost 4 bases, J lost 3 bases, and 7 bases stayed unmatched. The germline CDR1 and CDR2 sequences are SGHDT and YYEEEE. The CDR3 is CASSDTGEGGNTIYF. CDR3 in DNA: TGTGCCAGCAGCGATACAGGGGAAGGTGGAAACACCATATATTTT.

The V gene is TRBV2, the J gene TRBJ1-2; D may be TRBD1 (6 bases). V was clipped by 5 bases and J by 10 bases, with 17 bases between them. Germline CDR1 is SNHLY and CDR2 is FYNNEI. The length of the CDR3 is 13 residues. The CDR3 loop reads CASSLTGMTHYTF. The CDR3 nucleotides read TGTGCCAGCAGTTTAACAGGGATGACGCACTACACCTTC.

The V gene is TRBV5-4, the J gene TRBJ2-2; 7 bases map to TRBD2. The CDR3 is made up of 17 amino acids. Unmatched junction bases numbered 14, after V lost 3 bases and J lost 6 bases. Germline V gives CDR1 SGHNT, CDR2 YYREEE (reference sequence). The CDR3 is CASSWGGTRGSAGELFF. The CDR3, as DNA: TGTGCCAGCAGCTGGGGGGGAACGCGGGGGTCCGCCGGGGAGCTGTTTTTT. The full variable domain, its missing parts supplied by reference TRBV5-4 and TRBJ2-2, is ETGVTQSPTHLIKTRGQQVTLRCSSQSGHNTVSWYQQALGQGPQFIFQYYREEENGRGNFPPRFSGLQFPNYSSELNVNALELDDSALYLCASSWGGTRGSAGELFFGEGSRLTVL.